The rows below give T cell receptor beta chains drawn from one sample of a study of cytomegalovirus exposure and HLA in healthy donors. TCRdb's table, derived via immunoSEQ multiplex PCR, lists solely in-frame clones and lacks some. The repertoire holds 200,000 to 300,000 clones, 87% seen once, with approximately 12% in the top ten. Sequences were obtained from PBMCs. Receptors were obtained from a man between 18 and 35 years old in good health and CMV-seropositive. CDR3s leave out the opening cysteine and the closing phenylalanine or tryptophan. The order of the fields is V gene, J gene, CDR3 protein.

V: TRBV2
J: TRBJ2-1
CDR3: AGREYNEQF

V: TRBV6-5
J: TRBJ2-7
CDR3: ASSLTGQGAYEQY

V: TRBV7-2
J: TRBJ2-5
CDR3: ASSAKLSGKLRLQETQY

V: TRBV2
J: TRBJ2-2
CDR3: ASSEGGGANTGELF

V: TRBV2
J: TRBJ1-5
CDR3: ASSIYGQGLSNQPQH

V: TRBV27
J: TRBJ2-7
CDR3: ASSFSDSHRQY

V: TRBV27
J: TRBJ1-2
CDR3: ASSSKGDGYT

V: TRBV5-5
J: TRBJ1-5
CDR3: ASSLEGSYQPQH

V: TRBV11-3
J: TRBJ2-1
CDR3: ASSPEIKREGRGYEQF

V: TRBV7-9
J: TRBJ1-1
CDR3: ASSLQDNTEAF

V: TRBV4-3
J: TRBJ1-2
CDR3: ASSQQGSGYGYT

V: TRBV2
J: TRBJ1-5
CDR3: ASRYTGGNQPQH

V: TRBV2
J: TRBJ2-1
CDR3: ASSDGYKQF

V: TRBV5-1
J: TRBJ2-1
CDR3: ASSSGSLAHSYNEQF

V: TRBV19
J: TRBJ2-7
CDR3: ASSTGGSTYEQY

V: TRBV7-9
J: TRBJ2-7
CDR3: ASSLVLLWQEKDEQY

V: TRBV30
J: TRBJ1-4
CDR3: AWSVTNEKLF

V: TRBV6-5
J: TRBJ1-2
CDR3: ASSSTAYYGYT

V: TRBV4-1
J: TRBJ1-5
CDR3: ASSQSQGGFVAQH

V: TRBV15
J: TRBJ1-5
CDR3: ATGIDSSNQPQH

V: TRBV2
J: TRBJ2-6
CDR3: ASHIESGANVLT

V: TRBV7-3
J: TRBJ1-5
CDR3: ASSLSCGTAPYSNQPQH

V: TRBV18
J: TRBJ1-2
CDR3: ASSRQDRRPYGYT

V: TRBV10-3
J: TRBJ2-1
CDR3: AIKTSGRGNEQF

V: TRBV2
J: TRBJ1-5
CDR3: ASHGTVNQPQH

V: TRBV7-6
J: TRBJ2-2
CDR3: ASSPAYTGELF

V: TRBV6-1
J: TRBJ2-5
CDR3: ASSETTALRTQY

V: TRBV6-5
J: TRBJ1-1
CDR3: ASSYAGTGRNTEAF

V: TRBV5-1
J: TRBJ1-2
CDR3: ASSLDSVGYT

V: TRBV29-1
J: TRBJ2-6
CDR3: SVDSSGANVLT

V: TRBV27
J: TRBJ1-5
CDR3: ASSGGGYQPQH

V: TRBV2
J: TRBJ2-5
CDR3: ASTEGLVQETQY

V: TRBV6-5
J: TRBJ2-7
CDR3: ASSRHGDEQY

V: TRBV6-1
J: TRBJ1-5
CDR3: ASTSGSRIPQPQH

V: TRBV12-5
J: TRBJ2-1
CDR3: ASAYGGTSVLSSYNEQF

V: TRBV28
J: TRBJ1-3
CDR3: ASSAGQAGNTIY

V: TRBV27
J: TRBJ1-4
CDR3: ASSLSINRAEKLF

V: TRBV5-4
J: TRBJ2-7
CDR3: ASSSEDRDLYEQY

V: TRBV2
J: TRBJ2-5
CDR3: ASNLGLAGGEQY

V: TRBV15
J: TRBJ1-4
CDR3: ATSRDLRRANEKLF

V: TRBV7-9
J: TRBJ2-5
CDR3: ASSFSETQY

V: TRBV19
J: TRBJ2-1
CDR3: ASSFLGVNEQF

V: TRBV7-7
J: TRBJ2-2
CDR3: ASSLGTGNTGELF

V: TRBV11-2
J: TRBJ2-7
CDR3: ASSFGLASYEQY

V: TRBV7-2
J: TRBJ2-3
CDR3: ASSSRGRTDTQY

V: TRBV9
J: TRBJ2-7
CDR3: ASSVGGTEHYEQY

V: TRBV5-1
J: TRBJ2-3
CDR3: ASKLGASSSTDTQY

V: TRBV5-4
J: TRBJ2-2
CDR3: ASSPPGQVAGELF

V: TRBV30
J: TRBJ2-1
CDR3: AWTKSGVPHGQF

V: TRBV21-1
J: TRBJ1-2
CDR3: ASSKLGYGYT

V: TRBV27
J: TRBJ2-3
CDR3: ASSPGRLGGRVTDTQY

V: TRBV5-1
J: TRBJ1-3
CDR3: ASSLEEISSGNTIY

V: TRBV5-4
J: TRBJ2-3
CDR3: ASSFRGGTDTQY

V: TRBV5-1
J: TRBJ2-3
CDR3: ASTNGQGQTTDTQY